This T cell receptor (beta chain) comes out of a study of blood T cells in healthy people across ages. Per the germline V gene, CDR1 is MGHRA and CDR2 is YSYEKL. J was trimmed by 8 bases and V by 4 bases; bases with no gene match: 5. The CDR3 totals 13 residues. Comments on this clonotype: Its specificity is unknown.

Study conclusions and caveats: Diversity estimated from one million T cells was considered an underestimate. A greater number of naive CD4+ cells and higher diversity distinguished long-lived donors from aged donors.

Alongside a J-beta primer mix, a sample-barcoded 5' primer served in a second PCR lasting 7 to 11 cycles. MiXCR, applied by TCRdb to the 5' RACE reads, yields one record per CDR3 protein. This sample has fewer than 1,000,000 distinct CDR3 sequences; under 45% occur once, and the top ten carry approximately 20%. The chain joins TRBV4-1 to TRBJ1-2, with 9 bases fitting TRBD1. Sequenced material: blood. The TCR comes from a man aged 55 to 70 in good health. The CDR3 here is CASSPGTGIGYTF. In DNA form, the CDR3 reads TGCGCCAGCAGCCCCGGGACAGGGATCGGCTACACCTTC.